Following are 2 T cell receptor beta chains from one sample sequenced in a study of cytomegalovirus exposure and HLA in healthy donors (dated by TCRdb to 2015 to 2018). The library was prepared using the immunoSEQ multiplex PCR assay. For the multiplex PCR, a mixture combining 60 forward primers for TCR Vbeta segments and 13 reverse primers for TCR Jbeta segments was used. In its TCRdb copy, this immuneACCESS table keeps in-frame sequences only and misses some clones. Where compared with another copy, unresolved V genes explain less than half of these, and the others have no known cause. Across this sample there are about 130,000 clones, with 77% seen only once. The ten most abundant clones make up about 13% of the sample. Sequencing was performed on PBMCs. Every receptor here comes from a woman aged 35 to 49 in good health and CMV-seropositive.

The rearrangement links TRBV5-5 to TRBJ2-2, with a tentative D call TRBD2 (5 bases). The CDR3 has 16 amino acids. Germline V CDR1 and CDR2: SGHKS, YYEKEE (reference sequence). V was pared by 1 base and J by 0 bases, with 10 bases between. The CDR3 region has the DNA TGTGCCAGCAGCTTGTGGGCGGGTTCGAACACCGGGGAGCTGTTTTTT. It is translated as CASSLWAGSNTGELFF.

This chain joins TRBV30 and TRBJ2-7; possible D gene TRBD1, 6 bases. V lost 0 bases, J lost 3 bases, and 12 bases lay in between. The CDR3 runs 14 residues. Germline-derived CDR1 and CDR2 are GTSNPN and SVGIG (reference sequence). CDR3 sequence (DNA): TGTGCCTGGAGTGTCGCAGGGGCTAGCTACGAGCAGTACTTC. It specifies CAWSVAGASYEQYF.